The 18 T cell receptor beta chains in this list originate from one sample, sequenced in a study of T cell repertoires in cytomegalovirus infection. TCRdb fed the reads into MiXCR, producing one record per CDR3 protein. This sample carries 340,000 or so distinct CDR3 sequences, roughly 25% of them seen once, and the ten largest clones take approximately 12%. Antigens of these TCRs are unknown. Sample: cultured PBMCs, taken from culture after CMV antigen stimulation. Receptors were obtained from a human donor in good health (CMV status not recorded). Some clones in this sample may be carry-over from other donors' samples.

The chain's CDR3 is CASSYGPTDTQYF. The DNA for the CDR3 is TGTGCCAGCAGTTACGGACCCACAGATACGCAGTATTTT. The V and J genes are TRBV6-5 and TRBJ2-3; no clear D. The CDR3 contains 13 residues. V was clipped by 2 bases and J by 2 bases, with 5 bases between them. The germline CDR1 and CDR2 sequences are MNHEY and SVGAGI.

The sample holds many counts of this clonotype. The gene calls are TRBV7-2 and TRBJ1-1; D is possibly TRBD1 (5 bases). The V gene lost 5 bases and the J gene lost 4 bases, with 11 bases spanning the gap. This CDR3 has 13 residues. Germline loops: CDR1 SGHTA, CDR2 FQGNSA. DNA for the CDR3: TGTGCCAGCAGCCCACAGGTAGGCACTGAAGCTTTCTTT. Protein sequence: CASSPQVGTEAFF.

The chain carries TRBV7-2 and TRBJ2-1; possible D gene TRBD2, 6 bases. Trimming stripped 3 bases from V and 5 bases from J, with 14 bases between. The CDR3 totals 15 residues. Germline V gene lookup returns CDR1 SGHTA and CDR2 FQGNSA. The CDR3 protein is CASSFARTGDNEQFF. CDR3 coding DNA: TGTGCCAGCAGCTTTGCAAGGACGGGGGACAATGAGCAGTTCTTC.

J is TRBJ2-5 and V is TRBV29-1, with D hard to call. V was trimmed by 4 bases and J by 5 bases, leaving 11 bases between them. The CDR3 has 12 amino acids. Germline lookup yields CDR1 SQVTM and CDR2 ANQGSEA. Written as DNA, the CDR3 is TGCAGCGTTGTTAAAGCGAGCGAGACCCAGTACTTC. It translates to CSVVKASETQYF. The full variable domain, in which reference TRBV29-1 and TRBJ2-5 provide the parts outside the CDR3, is SAVISQKPSRDICQRGTSLTIQCQVDSQVTMMFWYRQQPGQSLTLIATANQGSEATYESGFVIDKFPISRPNLTFSTLTVSNMSPEDSSIYLCSVVKASETQYFGPGTRLLVL.

This clonotype was seen at least ten times. V and J are TRBV4-1 and TRBJ1-5; the D gene is possibly TRBD1 (5 bases). The CDR3 length is 16 residues. V lost 3 bases and J lost 0, with 12 bases in between. Germline V CDR1 and CDR2: MGHRA, YSYEKL. Here the CDR3 reads CASSQDRQNSNQPQHF. The CDR3 DNA is TGCGCCAGCAGCCAGGATAGACAGAATAGCAATCAGCCCCAGCATTTT.

The chain has TRBV20-1 and TRBJ1-5; a possible D gene is TRBD1 (5 bases). V was clipped by 3 bases and J by 4 bases, with 16 bases between them. This CDR3 is 15 amino acids long. In germline, CDR1 is DFQATT, CDR2 SNEGSKA (reference sequence). The CDR3 spells CSARGTAQLNQPQHF. The CDR3 DNA follows: TGCAGTGCTAGGGGGACGGCTCAACTTAATCAGCCCCAGCATTTT.

The chain links TRBV20-1 to TRBJ2-1; 11 nucleotides agree with TRBD2. J was trimmed by 8 bases and V by 0 bases; bases with no gene match: 6. Germline assignment: CDR1 DFQATT and CDR2 SNEGSKA (reference sequence). The CDR3 covers 15 residues. CDR3 loop: CSARETSGKFYEQFF. As DNA, the CDR3 is TGCAGTGCTAGAGAGACTAGCGGGAAATTCTATGAGCAGTTCTTC.

This clonotype showed up many times. The V and J genes are TRBV7-6 and TRBJ1-1; D may be TRBD1 (5 bases). CDR1 is SGHVS, CDR2 FNYEAQ, per germline. The CDR3 consists of 13 residues. V lost 4 bases, J lost 5 bases, and 11 bases lay in between. In DNA, the CDR3 is TGTGCCAGCAGCTCGACAGTAGGGACTGAAGCTTTCTTT. Protein: CASSSTVGTEAFF.

There are a few counts of this clonotype. This chain connects TRBV28 to TRBJ1-1; D not certain. The CDR3 has 10 amino acids. Germline V gives CDR1 MDHEN, CDR2 SYDVKM. The V gene lost 10 bases and the J gene lost 6 bases, with 9 bases spanning the gap. CDR3 sequence: CATLDSEAFF. The CDR3 DNA follows: TGTGCCACCCTAGATTCTGAAGCTTTCTTT.

This clonotype was counted many times. V is TRBV7-9 and J is TRBJ2-3, with 9 bases that match TRBD2. In germline, CDR1 is SEHNR, CDR2 FQNEAQ (reference sequence). V lost 1 base to trimming and J lost 2 bases; unmatched junction nucleotides: 16. The CDR3 sequence is 20 residues long. The DNA for the CDR3 is TGTGCCAGCAGCTTAGTTCGGAGGCTAGCGGGACCCAAGTACACAGATACGCAGTATTTT. Its translation is CASSLVRRLAGPKYTDTQYF.

This clonotype was seen repeatedly, ten times or more. CDR3 sequence: CASSSTVPGELFF. The CDR3 coding sequence is TGTGCCAGCAGCTCGACCGTACCCGGGGAGCTGTTTTTT. V gene TRBV7-2 combines with J gene TRBJ2-2; D gene unclear. The CDR3 runs 13 residues. CDR1 and CDR2 from the germline V gene are SGHTA and FQGNSA. V lost 4 bases and J lost 6, with 9 bases in between.

This clonotype was found a few times. This CDR3 is CASSYAGGPTNQPQHF. In DNA form, the CDR3 reads TGTGCCAGCAGTTACGCAGGGGGCCCTACAAATCAGCCCCAGCATTTT. V usage is TRBV6-2 or TRBV6-3 and J usage is TRBJ1-5; 8 nucleotides agree with TRBD1. CDR1 is MNHEY, CDR2 SVGEGT, per germline. J lost 4 bases, V lost 2 bases, and 7 bases had no gene match. This CDR3 has 16 amino acids.

The chain couples TRBV28 to TRBJ2-6; 7 nucleotides match TRBD2. V was clipped by 8 bases and J by 12 bases; unmatched bases: 4. The CDR3 totals 11 residues. From germline, CDR1 is MDHEN and CDR2 SYDVKM. In DNA form, the CDR3 reads TGTGCCAGCGGGGAGGGACTCGTCCTGACTTTC. It specifies CASGEGLVLTF.

This clonotype showed up just a few times. The chain has TRBV7-8 and TRBJ1-5, with D maybe TRBD1 (5 bases). This CDR3 region has 15 residues. Germline CDR1 is SGHVS and CDR2 is FQNEAQ. V was shortened by 5 bases and J by 3 bases, with 14 bases between the two germline ends. The CDR3 here is CASSPLAGNNQPQHF. The CDR3 DNA reads TGTGCCAGCAGCCCTTTGGCAGGGAACAATCAGCCCCAGCATTTT.

V gene TRBV5-6 combines with J gene TRBJ1-1; TRBD1 matches 7 bases. Germline V gene sequence: CDR1 SGHDT, CDR2 YYEEEE. With V trimmed by 4 bases and J by 4 bases, 4 bases remained unmatched. The CDR3 has 13 residues. In DNA, the CDR3 is TGTGCCAGCAGCATGACAGGGAGCACTGAAGCTTTCTTT. It yields the protein CASSMTGSTEAFF. The whole variable domain, filled in from reference TRBV5-6 and TRBJ1-1, reads DAGVTQSPTHLIKTRGQQVTLRCSPKSGHDTVSWYQQALGQGPQFIFQYYEEEERQRGNFPDRFSGHQFPNYSSELNVNALLLGDSALYLCASSMTGSTEAFFGQGTRLTVV.

The chain is built from TRBV6-6 and TRBJ1-2; D is ambiguous. V shed 2 bases and J shed 4 bases, with 8 bases lying between them. Germline CDR1 and CDR2: MNHNY and SVGAGI (reference sequence). There are 13 residues in the CDR3. CDR3 DNA: TGTGCCAGCAGTTACGAGTGGAGCTATGGCTACACCTTC. It translates to CASSYEWSYGYTF.

This clonotype has a handful of counts. This CDR3 reads CASSDQGFNQPQHF. The DNA of the CDR3 is TGTGCCAGCAGTGATCAGGGGTTCAATCAGCCCCAGCATTTT. The chain recombines TRBV6-1 with TRBJ1-5, with TRBD1 as a possible D gene (6 bases). Trimming took off 3 bases at V and 3 bases at J, with 9 bases between the two ends. From germline, CDR1 is MNHNS and CDR2 SASEGT. The CDR3 is 14 residues long.

In regard to this clonotype: A much larger clonotype is one base distant, so this may be a read error. The genes are TRBV11-2 and TRBJ2-1; maybe TRBD1 (5 bases). Germline CDR1 reads SGHAT; CDR2 reads FQNNGV. The CDR3 loop spans 12 amino acids. Trimming stripped 5 bases from V and 5 bases from J, with 7 bases between. The CDR3 sequence is CASSRTNNEQFF. The CDR3 nucleotides read TGTGCCAGCAGCCGGACAAACAATGAGCAGTTCTTC.